The 21 T cell receptor beta chains below come from one sample, sequenced in a study of beta chain features in type 1 diabetes. Reverse transcribing all isolated RNA meant expressed TCRB transcripts were sequenced. Assay: immunoSEQ multiplex PCR; the TCRdb copy retains only in-frame clones and omits some. The sample contains 620,000 or so clones, around 16% of which appear only once. The source material was naive CD4+ T cells from blood. All receptors come from a man between 18 and 29 years old in good health.

This clone was observed a handful of times. The rearrangement links TRBV7-2 to TRBJ2-7; TRBD2 matches at 11 bases. CDR1 is SGHTA and CDR2 is FQGNSA in the germline V gene. The CDR3 spans 15 residues. V lost 3 bases, J lost 3 bases, and 4 bases stayed unmatched. The CDR3 DNA is TGTGCCAGCAGCTTCCACCTAGCGGGAGGCTACGAGCAGTACTTC. Protein sequence: CASSFHLAGGYEQYF.

The V and J genes are TRBV4-1 and TRBJ2-3; D could derive from TRBD1 or TRBD2 (5 bases each). CDR1 is MGHRA, CDR2 YSYEKL, per germline. Trimming pared 3 bases from V and 1 base from J, leaving 17 bases between. The CDR3 has 17 residues. The CDR3 spells CASSQGVDWAGTDTQYF. The CDR3 DNA sequence: TGCGCCAGCAGCCAGGGGGTCGACTGGGCTGGCACAGATACGCAGTATTTT.

The rearrangement joins TRBV4-3 to TRBJ2-2, with 8 bases identical to TRBD2. The junction had 16 bases not matched to a gene; V was cut back by 8 bases and J by 5 bases. Germline CDR1 is LGHNA and CDR2 is YSLEER. This CDR3 comprises 17 residues. The CDR3 is CASAQESSGIRTGELFF. In DNA, the CDR3 is TGCGCCAGCGCCCAAGAGAGTAGCGGGATTCGAACCGGGGAGCTGTTTTTT.

The CDR3 reads CASSVMESYEQYF. As DNA, the CDR3 is TGTGCCAGCAGCGTCATGGAGTCCTACGAGCAGTACTTC. The chain joins TRBV9 to TRBJ2-7; D unresolved. Germline CDR1 reads SGDLS; CDR2 reads YYNGEE. V lost 2 bases and J lost 1, with 7 bases in between. The CDR3 totals 13 residues.

The rearrangement joins TRBV9 to TRBJ1-4; D is unclear. Trimming took 4 bases from V and 4 from J, leaving 8 bases between them. The CDR3 is 13 amino acids. Germline V gene data show CDR1 as SGDLS and CDR2 as YYNGEE. The CDR3 nucleotides are TGTGCCAGCAGCCAAGATCTTAATGAAAAACTGTTTTTT. Translating gives CASSQDLNEKLFF.

With regard to this clone: This sample includes further DNA sequences coding for the same CDR3. The chain joins TRBV9 to TRBJ2-5; D uncertain. This CDR3 region has 14 residues. V lost 0 bases, J lost 2 bases, and 8 bases lay in between. Germline V gene lookup returns CDR1 SGDLS and CDR2 YYNGEE. The chain's CDR3 is CASSVVPGQETQYF. Here the CDR3 DNA reads TGTGCCAGCAGCGTAGTTCCGGGTCAAGAGACCCAGTACTTC.

V usage is TRBV7-2 and J usage is TRBJ2-1; TRBD2 is a possible D gene (5 bases). CDR3 length: 13 amino acids. Germline V CDR1 and CDR2: SGHTA, FQGNSA. Trimming took 0 bases from V and 8 from J, leaving 8 bases between them. The CDR3 sequence is CASSLAAGYEQFF. The CDR3 nucleotides read TGTGCCAGCAGCTTAGCCGCGGGCTATGAGCAGTTCTTC.

This clone turned up a few times. The chain recombines TRBV7-2 with TRBJ2-7, with TRBD2 identical over 12 bases. Germline V gene sequence: CDR1 SGHTA, CDR2 FQGNSA. This CDR3 has 15 amino acids. V lost 5 bases and J lost 4; bases outside the gene matches: 6. The CDR3 loop is CASSHRTSGVYEQYF. The CDR3 DNA reads as TGTGCCAGCAGCCATCGGACTAGCGGGGTTTACGAGCAGTACTTC.

The sample holds a few counts of this clone. J is TRBJ2-3 and V is TRBV28, with D possibly TRBD2 on 7 matching bases. Germline V CDR1 and CDR2: MDHEN, SYDVKM. The length of the CDR3 is 16 residues. The germline V and J ends were trimmed by 2 bases and 1 base, with 13 bases remaining between them. CDR3 amino acids: CASSLTRGAGTDTQYF. In DNA, the CDR3 is TGTGCCAGCAGTTTAACACGGGGGGCCGGCACAGATACGCAGTATTTT. The full variable domain, completed using reference TRBV28 and TRBJ2-3, is DVKVTQSSRYLVKRTGEKVFLECVQDMDHENMFWYRQDPGLGLRLIYFSYDVKMKEKGDIPEGYSVSREKKERFSLILESASTNQTSMYLCASSLTRGAGTDTQYFGPGTRLTVL.

This chain uses TRBV9 with TRBJ1-3; D remains unclear. Germline V gene data show CDR1 as SGDLS and CDR2 as YYNGEE. This CDR3 comprises 12 residues. Deletions cut 0 bases from V and 8 bases from J, with 6 bases between. This CDR3 reads CASSVVPDTIYF. CDR3 sequence (DNA): TGTGCCAGCAGCGTAGTCCCAGACACCATATATTTT.

The chain has TRBV9 and TRBJ1-5, with a weak D call TRBD1 (5 bases). Germline loops: CDR1 SGDLS, CDR2 YYNGEE. The CDR3 covers 14 residues. V lost 3 bases, J lost 4 bases, and 11 bases lay in between. Here the CDR3 reads CASSAPGRNQPQHF. DNA of the CDR3: TGTGCCAGCAGCGCCCCAGGGAGAAATCAGCCCCAGCATTTT.

This clone was detected only a few times. V is TRBV4-3 and J is TRBJ2-3, with D perhaps TRBD1 (6 bases). The CDR3 is 16 amino acids. V shed 1 base and J shed 2 bases, with 13 bases lying between them. Looked up from germline, CDR1 is LGHNA and CDR2 is YSLEER. The DNA for the CDR3 is TGCGCCAGCAGCCAAGCGGGACACTCACACACAGATACGCAGTATTTT. Its translation: CASSQAGHSHTDTQYF.

This clone has a handful of counts. V gene TRBV18 combines with J gene TRBJ1-5; maybe TRBD1 (5 bases). There are 14 residues in the CDR3. V was trimmed by 1 base and J by 5 bases, leaving 9 bases between them. The V gene's germline CDR1 is KGHSH and CDR2 LQKENI. The CDR3 nucleotides are TGTGCCAGCTCACCACTCAAAGGGGATCAGCCCCAGCATTTT. Its translation: CASSPLKGDQPQHF.

The chain uses TRBV6-1 and TRBJ1-4; 7 nucleotides line up with TRBD1. CDR3 length: 14 amino acids. The V gene's germline CDR1 is MNHNS and CDR2 SASEGT. V dropped 7 bases and J dropped 6; count of bases not matched to a gene: 8. The CDR3 region has the DNA TGTGCCAGCATTTCGGGACAGTTATATGAAAAACTGTTTTTT. It codes for CASISGQLYEKLFF.

The chain employs TRBV4-1 and TRBJ2-2; D could derive from TRBD1 or TRBD2 (5 bases each). V was shortened by 4 bases and J by 1 base, with 25 bases between the two germline ends. The CDR3 sequence is 20 residues long. Germline assignment: CDR1 MGHRA and CDR2 YSYEKL. The CDR3 region is CASSRLKGSRDGVNTGELFF. CDR3 DNA sequence: TGCGCCAGCAGCCGCCTCAAAGGTAGTAGGGACGGGGTGAACACCGGGGAGCTGTTTTTT.

This clone has a handful of counts. The chain joins TRBV12-5 to TRBJ2-7; 10 bases match TRBD1. V trimming: 6 bases; J trimming: 2 bases; junction bases outside the gene matches: 4. This CDR3 is built from 14 residues. Germline V gene sequence: CDR1 LGHNT, CDR2 FRNRAP. The CDR3 DNA follows: TGTGCTAGTGGCCCAGGGACAGGGGCCTACGAGCAGTACTTC. It specifies CASGPGTGAYEQYF.

This clone was seen a handful of times. This chain links TRBV19 with TRBJ2-3; 13 nucleotides agree with TRBD2. The germline V gene has CDR1 LNHDA and CDR2 SQIVND (reference sequence). The CDR3 is 17 residues long. The J segment lost 2 bases and the V segment lost 6 bases, leaving 8 bases of the junction unmatched. The CDR3 spells CASSLGLAGNFTDTQYF. In DNA form, the CDR3 reads TGTGCCAGTAGCCTGGGACTAGCGGGGAACTTCACAGATACGCAGTATTTT. Complete variable domain (other parts from reference TRBV19 and TRBJ2-3): DGGITQSPKYLFRKEGQNVTLSCEQNLNHDAMYWYRQDPGQGLRLIYYSQIVNDFQKGDIAEGYSVSREKKESFPLTVTSAQKNPTAFYLCASSLGLAGNFTDTQYFGPGTRLTVL.

The rearrangement links TRBV14 to TRBJ1-3; possible D gene TRBD1, 5 bases. Germline values: CDR1 SGHDN, CDR2 FVKESK. The V end lost 7 bases, the J end lost 0 bases, and 16 bases lay between the germline ends. The CDR3 contains 16 residues. CDR3: CASIVGGGDSGNTIYF. CDR3 nucleotide sequence: TGTGCCAGCATCGTAGGAGGAGGGGACTCTGGAAACACCATATATTTT.

J is TRBJ1-1 and V is TRBV5-1, with unresolved D. The CDR3 has 16 amino acids. V was trimmed by 3 bases and J by 1 base, leaving 16 bases between them. Germline V gene data show CDR1 as SGHRS and CDR2 as YFSETQ. CDR3 DNA sequence: TGCGCCAGCAGCTCCCGTGGTAGTAATCAGAACACTGAAGCTTTCTTT. It encodes CASSSRGSNQNTEAFF.

This clone appeared a few times. The V gene is TRBV30, the J gene TRBJ1-4; D gene unclear. The CDR3 consists of 14 residues. Trimming took off 2 bases at V and 0 bases at J, with 7 bases between the two ends. Germline loops: CDR1 GTSNPN, CDR2 SVGIG (reference sequence). The CDR3 coding sequence is TGTGCCTGGAGTCTAATTGCAACTAATGAAAAACTGTTTTTT. Residues: CAWSLIATNEKLFF.

For the CDR3, the DNA is TGCAGTGCTGATCCAAAGGGGGGCTACACCTTC. Protein product: CSADPKGGYTF. The chain joins TRBV20-1 to TRBJ1-2; D is perhaps TRBD1 (5 bases). The V and J ends lost 5 bases and 8 bases respectively, with 12 bases between them. The length of the CDR3 is 11 residues. Germline V gives CDR1 DFQATT, CDR2 SNEGSKA (reference sequence).